Listed below are T cell receptor beta chains from one sample, sequenced in a study of blood T cell repertoires in COVID-19. TCRdb's table, derived via immunoSEQ multiplex PCR, lists solely in-frame clones and lacks some. The sample records 150,000 or so clones, about 86% being singletons. The sample consisted of peripheral blood. Every receptor here comes from a woman aged 60 to 75 with acute or convalescent COVID-19. Each CDR3 is given with its conserved first and last residue. A D gene is named only where the DNA matches it firmly. Expanded clones are given a class, and other clones once, few, many or no size at all.

>TRBJ2-6|TRBD1|TRBV7-3|NA
CASSKPGQGISGANVLTF
TGTGCCAGCAGTAAACCGGGACAGGGCATCTCTGGGGCCAACGTCCTGACTTTC
>TRBJ1-1|NA|TRBV3-1/TRBV3-2|once
CASRLRLGNTEAFF
TGTGCCAGCAGGTTAAGACTAGGGAACACTGAAGCTTTCTTT
>TRBJ1-3|NA|TRBV18|NA
CASSPQEGGSGNTIYF
TGTGCCAGCTCACCGCAAGAGGGGGGGTCTGGAAACACCATATATTTT
>TRBJ2-2|NA|TRBV24-1|NA
CATSDLEGFNTGELFF
TGTGCCACCAGTGATTTAGAGGGTTTCAACACCGGGGAGCTGTTTTTT
>TRBJ1-6|TRBD1|TRBV11-2|NA
CASSLKTGPNSPLHF
TGTGCCAGCAGCTTGAAGACAGGGCCTAATTCACCCCTCCACTTT
>TRBJ1-1|NA|TRBV27|NA
CASSETRRAEAFF
TGTGCCAGCAGTGAAACCAGGCGCGCTGAAGCTTTCTTT
>TRBJ2-3|TRBD1|TRBV4-1|NA
CASSQVGQGSFTDTQYF
TGCGCCAGCAGCCAAGTTGGACAGGGGAGTTTCACAGATACGCAGTATTTT
>TRBJ1-1|NA|TRBV28|NA
CASSFGGSRKLNTEAFF
TGTGCCAGCAGTTTTGGGGGCTCGCGGAAATTGAACACTGAAGCTTTCTTT
>TRBJ2-5|TRBD2|TRBV2|NA
CASSESRGIETQYF
TGTGCCAGCAGTGAATCGCGGGGGATTGAGACCCAGTACTTC
>TRBJ2-7|NA|TRBV4-2|few
CASSQAPSTEQYF
TGTGCCAGCAGCCAAGCCCCTAGTACCGAGCAGTACTTC
>TRBJ2-7|NA|TRBV3-1/TRBV3-2|NA
CASSQVHFRGNSYEQYF
TGTGCCAGCAGCCAAGTTCATTTTAGGGGAAACTCCTACGAGCAGTACTTC
>TRBJ1-2|NA|TRBV27|NA
CASSLGFGQNYGYTF
TGTGCCAGCAGTTTAGGCTTTGGACAGAACTATGGCTACACCTTC
>TRBJ1-5|TRBD1|TRBV19|NA
CASSGTGGAGGNQPQHF
TGTGCCAGTAGTGGGACAGGGGGCGCAGGTGGCAATCAGCCCCAGCATTTT
>TRBJ1-5|NA|TRBV2|NA
CASSDGGRDNQPQHF
TGTGCCAGCAGTGACGGGGGAAGAGATAATCAGCCCCAGCATTTT
>TRBJ2-5|NA|TRBV10-3|NA
CAISELQETQYF
TGTGCCATCAGTGAGTTACAAGAGACCCAGTACTTC
>TRBJ1-1|TRBD1|TRBV5-6|NA
CASSFGTGRNTEAFF
TGTGCCAGCAGCTTCGGGACAGGGAGGAACACTGAAGCTTTCTTT